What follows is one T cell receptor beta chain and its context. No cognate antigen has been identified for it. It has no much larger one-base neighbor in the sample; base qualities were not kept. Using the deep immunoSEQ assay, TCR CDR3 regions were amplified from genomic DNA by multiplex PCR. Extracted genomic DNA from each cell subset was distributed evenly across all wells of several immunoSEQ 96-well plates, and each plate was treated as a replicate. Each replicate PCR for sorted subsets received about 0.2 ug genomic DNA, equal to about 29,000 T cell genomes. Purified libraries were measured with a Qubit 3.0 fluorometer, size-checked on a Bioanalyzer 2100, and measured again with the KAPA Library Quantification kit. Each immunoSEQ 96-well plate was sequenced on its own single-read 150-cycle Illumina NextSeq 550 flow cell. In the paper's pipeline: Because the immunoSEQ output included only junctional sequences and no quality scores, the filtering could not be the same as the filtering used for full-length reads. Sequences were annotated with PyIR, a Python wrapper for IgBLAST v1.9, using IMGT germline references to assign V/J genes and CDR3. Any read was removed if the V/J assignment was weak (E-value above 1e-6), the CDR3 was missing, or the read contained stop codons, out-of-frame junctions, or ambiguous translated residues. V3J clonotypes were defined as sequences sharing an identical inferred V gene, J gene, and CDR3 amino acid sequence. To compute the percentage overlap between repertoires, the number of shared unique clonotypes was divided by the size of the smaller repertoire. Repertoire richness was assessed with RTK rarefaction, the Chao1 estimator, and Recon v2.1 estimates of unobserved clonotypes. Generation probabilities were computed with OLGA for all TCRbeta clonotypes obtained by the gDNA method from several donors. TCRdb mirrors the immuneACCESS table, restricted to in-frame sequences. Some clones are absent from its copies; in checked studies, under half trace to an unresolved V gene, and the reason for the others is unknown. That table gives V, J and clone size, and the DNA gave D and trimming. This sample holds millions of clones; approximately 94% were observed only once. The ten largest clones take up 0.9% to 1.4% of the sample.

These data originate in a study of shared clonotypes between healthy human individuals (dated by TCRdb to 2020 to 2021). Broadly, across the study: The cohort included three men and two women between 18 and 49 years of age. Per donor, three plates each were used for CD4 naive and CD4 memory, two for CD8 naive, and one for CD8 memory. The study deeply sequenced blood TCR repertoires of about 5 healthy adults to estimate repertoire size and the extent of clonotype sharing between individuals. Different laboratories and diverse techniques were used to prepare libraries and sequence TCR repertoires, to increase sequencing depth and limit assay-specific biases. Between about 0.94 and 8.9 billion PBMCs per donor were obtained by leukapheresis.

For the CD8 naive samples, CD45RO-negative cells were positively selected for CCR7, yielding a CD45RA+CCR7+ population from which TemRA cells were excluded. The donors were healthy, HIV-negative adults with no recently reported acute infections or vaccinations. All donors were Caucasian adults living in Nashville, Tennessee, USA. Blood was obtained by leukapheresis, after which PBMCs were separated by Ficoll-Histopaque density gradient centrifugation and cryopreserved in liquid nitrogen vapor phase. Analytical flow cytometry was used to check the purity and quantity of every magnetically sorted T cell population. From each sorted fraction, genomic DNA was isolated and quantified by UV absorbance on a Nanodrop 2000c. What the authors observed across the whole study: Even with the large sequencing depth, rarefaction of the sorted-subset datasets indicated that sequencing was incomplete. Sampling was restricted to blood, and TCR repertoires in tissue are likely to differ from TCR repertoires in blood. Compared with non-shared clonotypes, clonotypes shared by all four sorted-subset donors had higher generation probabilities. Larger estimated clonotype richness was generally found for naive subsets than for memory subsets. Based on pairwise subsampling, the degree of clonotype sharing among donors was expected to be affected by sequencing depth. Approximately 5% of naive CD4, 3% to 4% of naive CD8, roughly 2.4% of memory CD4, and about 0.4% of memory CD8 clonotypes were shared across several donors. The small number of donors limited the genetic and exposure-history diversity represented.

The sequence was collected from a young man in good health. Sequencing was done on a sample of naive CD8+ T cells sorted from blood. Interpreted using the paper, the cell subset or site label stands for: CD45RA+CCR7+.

The nucleotide sequence reads as follows: TGTGCCAGCAGTACACACGGGACGGGCTACGAGCAGTACTTC. Its amino acids are CASSTHGTGYEQYF. The chain employs TRBV2 and TRBJ2-7; the D gene assignment is perhaps TRBD1 or TRBD2, with each matching 5 bases. The CDR3 sequence holds 14 residues, the cysteine and phenylalanine included. Only the CDR3 DNA is retained, 42 bases long and in frame from the first base. The germline ends are 14 bases apart after V is trimmed by 5 bases and J by 3 bases. Reading the germline V gene gives CDR1 SNHLY and CDR2 FYNNEI. Beyond the CDR3, the reference TRBV2 and TRBJ2-7 genes provide the residues; the full variable domain reads: EPEVTQTPSHQVTQMGQEVILRCVPISNHLYFYWYRQILGQKVEFLVSFYNNEISEKSEIFDDQFSVERPDGSNFTLKIRSTKLEDSAMYFCASSTHGTGYEQYFGPGTRLTVT.